This entry concerns a single TCR beta chain. This was the immunoSEQ v3 assay. Survey-level samples got approximately 2.1 million read pairs; deep-level samples got roughly 4.5-6 million. Sequenced by immunoSEQ multiplex PCR; TCRdb stores in-frame clones only, minus some. The table includes tens of thousands of clones, around 79% detected once. Time point defined: pre-treatment sample, taken before nivolumab and TIL therapy. The data were obtained in a study of TIL therapy for anti-PD-1-resistant metastatic lung cancer. Across the whole study: Patients then received nivolumab; progressors got lymphodepletion, TIL and IL-2. Most patients had lung adenocarcinoma; several tumors were EGFR-mutant, two ALK-rearranged; half smoked currently or formerly. Tumors carried a median about 1.6 non-synonymous mutations per megabase.

This sequence originates from a woman aged 30-85 years with non-small cell lung cancer. This specimen was blood, taken at baseline.

CDR3 DNA sequence: TGCGCCAGCAGGCTGGATCCCGGGACAGCCAATTCACCCCTCCACTTT. Its protein product is CASRLDPGTANSPLHF. This chain joins TRBV5-1 and TRBJ1-6; TRBD1 agrees at 7 bases. The length of the CDR3 is 16 residues. CDR1 SGHRS and CDR2 YFSETQ come from the germline V gene. Losses at the gene ends were 5 bases for V and 7 bases for J; bases not matched to a gene: 12.